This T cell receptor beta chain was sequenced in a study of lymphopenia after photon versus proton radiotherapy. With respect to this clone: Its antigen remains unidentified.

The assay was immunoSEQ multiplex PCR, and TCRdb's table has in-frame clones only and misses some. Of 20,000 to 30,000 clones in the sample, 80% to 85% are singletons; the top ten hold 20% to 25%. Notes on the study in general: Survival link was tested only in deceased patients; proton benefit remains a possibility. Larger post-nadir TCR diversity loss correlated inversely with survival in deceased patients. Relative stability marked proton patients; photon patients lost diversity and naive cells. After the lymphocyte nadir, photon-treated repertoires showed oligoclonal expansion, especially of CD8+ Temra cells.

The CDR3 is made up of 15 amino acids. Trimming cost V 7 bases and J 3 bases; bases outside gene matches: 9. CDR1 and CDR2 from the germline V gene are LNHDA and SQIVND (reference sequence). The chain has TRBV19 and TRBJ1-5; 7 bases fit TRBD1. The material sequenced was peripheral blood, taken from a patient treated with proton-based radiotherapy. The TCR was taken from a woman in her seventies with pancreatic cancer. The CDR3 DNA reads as TGTGCCAGTAAGTCGGAACAGGGGATCAATCAGCCCCAGCATTTT. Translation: CASKSEQGINQPQHF.